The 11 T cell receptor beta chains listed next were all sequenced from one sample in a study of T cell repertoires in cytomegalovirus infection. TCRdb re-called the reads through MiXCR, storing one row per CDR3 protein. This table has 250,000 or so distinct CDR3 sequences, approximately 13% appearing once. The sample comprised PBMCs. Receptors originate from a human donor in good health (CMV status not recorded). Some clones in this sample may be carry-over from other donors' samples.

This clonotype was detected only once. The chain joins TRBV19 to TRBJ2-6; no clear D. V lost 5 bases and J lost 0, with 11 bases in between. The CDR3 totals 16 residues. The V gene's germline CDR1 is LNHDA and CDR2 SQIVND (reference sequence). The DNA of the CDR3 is TGTGCCAGTAGTCTTACAGTGTTCTCTGGGGCCAACGTCCTGACTTTC. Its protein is CASSLTVFSGANVLTF.

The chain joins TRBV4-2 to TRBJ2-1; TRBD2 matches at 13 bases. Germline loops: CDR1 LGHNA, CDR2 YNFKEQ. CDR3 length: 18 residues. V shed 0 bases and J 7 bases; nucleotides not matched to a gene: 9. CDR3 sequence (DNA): TGTGCCAGCAGCCAAGACCCCCTACTAGCGGGAGGGGTGAATGAGCAGTTCTTC. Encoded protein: CASSQDPLLAGGVNEQFF.

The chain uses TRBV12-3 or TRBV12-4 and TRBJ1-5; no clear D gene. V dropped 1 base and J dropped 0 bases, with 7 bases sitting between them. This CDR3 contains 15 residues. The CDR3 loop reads CASSLGAISNQPQHF. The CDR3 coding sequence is TGTGCCAGCAGTTTAGGGGCTATTAGCAATCAGCCCCAGCATTTT.

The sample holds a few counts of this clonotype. The CDR3, as DNA: TGCAGTGCTGACCCGGGGCAGAGGAACACTGAAGCTTTCTTT. It specifies CSADPGQRNTEAFF. The chain links TRBV20-1 to TRBJ1-1; possible D gene TRBD1, 5 bases. CDR3 size: 14 residues. Germline V CDR1 and CDR2: DFQATT, SNEGSKA (reference sequence). V lost 5 bases, J lost 1 base, and 14 bases lay in between.

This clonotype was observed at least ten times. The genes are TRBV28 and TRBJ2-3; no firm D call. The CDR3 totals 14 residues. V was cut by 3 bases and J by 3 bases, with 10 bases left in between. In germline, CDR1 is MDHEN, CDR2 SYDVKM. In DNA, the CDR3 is TGTGCCAGCAGTTTTTGGGTCGGAACAGATACGCAGTATTTT. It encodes CASSFWVGTDTQYF.

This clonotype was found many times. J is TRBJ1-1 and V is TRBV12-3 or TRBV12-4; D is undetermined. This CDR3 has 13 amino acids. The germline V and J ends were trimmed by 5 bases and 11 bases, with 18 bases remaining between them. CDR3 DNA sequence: TGTGCCAGCAGTGAGGACGGCGCCGGGTGGGCTTTCTTT. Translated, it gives CASSEDGAGWAFF.

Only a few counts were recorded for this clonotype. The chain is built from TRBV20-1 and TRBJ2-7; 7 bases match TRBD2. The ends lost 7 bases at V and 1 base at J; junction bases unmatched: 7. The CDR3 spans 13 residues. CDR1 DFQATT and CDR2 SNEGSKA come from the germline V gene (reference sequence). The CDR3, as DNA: TGCAGTGGACTCGGGGGGTCTTCCTACGAGCAGTACTTC. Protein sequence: CSGLGGSSYEQYF.

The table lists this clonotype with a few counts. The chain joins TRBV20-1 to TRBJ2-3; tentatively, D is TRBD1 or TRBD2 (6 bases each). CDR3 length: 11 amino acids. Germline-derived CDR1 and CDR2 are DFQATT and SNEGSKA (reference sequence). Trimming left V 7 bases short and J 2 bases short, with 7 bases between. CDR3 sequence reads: CSGGATDTQYF. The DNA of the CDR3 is TGCAGTGGGGGGGCCACAGATACGCAGTATTTT.

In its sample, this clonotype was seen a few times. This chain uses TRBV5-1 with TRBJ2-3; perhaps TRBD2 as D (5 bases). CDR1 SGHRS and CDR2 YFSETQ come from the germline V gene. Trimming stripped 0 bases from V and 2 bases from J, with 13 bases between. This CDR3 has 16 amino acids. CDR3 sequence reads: CASSLDGQEDTDTQYF. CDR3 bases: TGCGCCAGCAGCTTGGACGGTCAGGAGGACACAGATACGCAGTATTTT.

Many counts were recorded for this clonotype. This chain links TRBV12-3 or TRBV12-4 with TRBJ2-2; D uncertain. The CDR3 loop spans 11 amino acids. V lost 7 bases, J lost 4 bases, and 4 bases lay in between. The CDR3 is CASTVTGELFF. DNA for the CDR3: TGTGCCAGCACCGTCACCGGGGAGCTGTTTTTT.

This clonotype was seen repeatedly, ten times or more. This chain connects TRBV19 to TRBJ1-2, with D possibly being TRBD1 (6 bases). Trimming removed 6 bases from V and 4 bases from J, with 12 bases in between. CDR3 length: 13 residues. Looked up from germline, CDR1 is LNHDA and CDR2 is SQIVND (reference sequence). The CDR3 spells CASSQTGFYGYTF. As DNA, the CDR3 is TGTGCCAGTAGCCAGACAGGCTTCTATGGCTACACCTTC.